The 9 T cell receptor beta chains below were found in one sample sequenced in a study of blood T cells in healthy people across ages. A second about 6 to 12 cycle PCR used barcoded and J-beta primers. TCRdb reanalysed the 5' RACE reads using MiXCR and keeps one entry per CDR3 protein. Here the sample spans over a million distinct CDR3 sequences, around 42% being singletons. The sequenced sample was blood. The receptors stem from a young woman in good health.

The chain employs TRBV5-5 and TRBJ2-1, with 8 bases aligning to TRBD2. CDR1 and CDR2 from the germline V gene are SGHKS and YYEKEE (reference sequence). This CDR3 has 14 residues. V lost 4 bases, J lost 9 bases, and 9 bases stayed unmatched. This chain's CDR3 is CASSPIERELEQFF. CDR3 in DNA: TGTGCCAGCAGCCCGATAGAGCGGGAGCTTGAGCAGTTCTTC. The complete variable domain, with remaining parts taken from reference TRBV5-5 and TRBJ2-1, reads DAGVTQSPTHLIKTRGQQVTLRCSPISGHKSVSWYQQVLGQGPQFIFQYYEKEERGRGNFPDRFSARQFPNYSSELNVNALLLGDSALYLCASSPIERELEQFFGPGTRLTVL.

The genes are TRBV6-5 and TRBJ2-1; D perhaps matches TRBD2 (5 bases). There are 14 residues in the CDR3. Looked up from germline, CDR1 is MNHEY and CDR2 is SVGAGI. Between the trimmed V and J ends, which lost 6 bases and 10 bases, there was a span of 19 bases. Here the CDR3 DNA reads TGTGCCAGCAGCCTCGGAGGTGAGACTTCGGAGCAGTTCTTC. It specifies CASSLGGETSEQFF.

J is TRBJ2-2 and V is TRBV2, with a possible D match to TRBD1 (6 bases). The CDR3 has 13 residues. The V end was cut by 8 bases, the J end by 5 bases, with 12 bases between. Germline values: CDR1 SNHLY, CDR2 FYNNEI. Written as DNA, the CDR3 is TGTGCCAGCTTCGGGACAAAGACCGGGGAGCTGTTTTTT. This codes for CASFGTKTGELFF.

A remark on this clonotype: Sequence at one end of the junction differs from germline and may be a read error. The genes are TRBV10-3 and TRBJ2-3, with 7 positions matching TRBD2. The CDR3 loop spans 18 amino acids. Germline V gives CDR1 ENHRY, CDR2 SYGVKD. Here the CDR3 DNA reads TGTGCCATCAGGGCCCCGGGACGAGCGGGGCCTAGCACAGATACGCGGTATTTT. This codes for CAIRAPGRAGPSTDTRYF.

V usage is TRBV28 and J usage is TRBJ1-1, with a tentative D call TRBD1 (5 bases). V lost 7 bases and J 4 bases, leaving 16 bases between the germline ends. The CDR3 is 14 amino acids. Germline V CDR1 and CDR2: MDHEN, SYDVKM. The chain's CDR3 is CASTGLTQGTEAFF. CDR3 DNA sequence: TGTGCCAGCACCGGATTGACCCAGGGCACTGAAGCTTTCTTT. Full variable domain (missing parts from reference TRBV28 and TRBJ1-1): DVKVTQSSRYLVKRTGEKVFLECVQDMDHENMFWYRQDPGLGLRLIYFSYDVKMKEKGDIPEGYSVSREKKERFSLILESASTNQTSMYLCASTGLTQGTEAFFGQGTRLTVV.

This sequence joins TRBV6-2 or TRBV6-3 and TRBJ2-5; TRBD2 is a possible D gene (7 bases). V was pared by 0 bases and J by 11 bases, with 25 bases between. CDR3 length: 17 residues. Germline lookup yields CDR1 MNHEY and CDR2 SVGEGT. The CDR3 reads CASSYSKRRGLGNEQYF. The CDR3 nucleotides are TGTGCCAGCAGTTACTCGAAACGGCGGGGGCTGGGGAATGAGCAGTACTTC.

In its sample, this clonotype was seen a few times. The chain has TRBV9 and TRBJ1-1; D is undetermined. CDR1 is SGDLS and CDR2 is YYNGEE in the germline V gene. The CDR3 is made up of 12 amino acids. Trimming took off 7 bases at V and 3 bases at J, with 10 bases between the two ends. CDR3: CASGPWDTEAFF. The CDR3 DNA is TGTGCCAGCGGTCCTTGGGACACTGAAGCTTTCTTT. Supplemented by reference TRBV9 and TRBJ1-1, the full variable domain reads DSGVTQTPKHLITATGQRVTLRCSPRSGDLSVYWYQQSLDQGLQFLIQYYNGEERAKGNILERFSAQQFPDLHSELNLSSLELGDSALYFCASGPWDTEAFFGQGTRLTVV.

In its sample, this clonotype was seen once. CDR3 nucleotides: TGTGCCGGTAGCGGGGAAAGCACAGATACGCAGTATTTT. The encoded protein is CAGSGESTDTQYF. J is TRBJ2-3 and V is TRBV2; 8 bases agree with TRBD2. The V gene end was trimmed by 11 bases and the J gene end by 0 bases; junction bases not matched to a gene: 4. Germline V lookup: CDR1 SNHLY, CDR2 FYNNEI. The CDR3 runs to 13 residues. Full variable domain (remainder filled in from reference TRBV2 and TRBJ2-3): EPEVTQTPSHQVTQMGQEVILRCVPISNHLYFYWYRQILGQKVEFLVSFYNNEISEKSEIFDDQFSVERPDGSNFTLKIRSTKLEDSAMYFCAGSGESTDTQYFGPGTRLTVL.

The rearrangement uses TRBV10-3 and TRBJ2-3; D is possibly TRBD2 (6 bases). The germline V and J ends were trimmed by 6 bases and 0 bases, with 16 bases remaining between them. This CDR3 region has 16 residues. Germline V CDR1 and CDR2: ENHRY, SYGVKD. The CDR3 sequence: CAISAVAEPSTDTQYF. The CDR3 DNA follows: TGTGCCATCAGCGCGGTAGCGGAGCCTAGCACAGATACGCAGTATTTT.